This record covers a single T cell receptor beta chain. The entry originates in a study of T cells after yellow fever vaccination. The V and J ends lost 7 bases and 3 bases respectively, with 18 bases between them. Per germline, CDR1 SNHLY and CDR2 FYNNEI. The CDR3 contains 15 residues. TCRdb used MiXCR to reprocess the 5' RACE reads, holding one entry per CDR3 protein. Counted here are some 320,000 distinct CDR3 sequences, more than 8.5% occurring once; the ten biggest clones make up 15% to 20%. This sample comprised PBMCs, obtained on the day of the first yellow fever vaccination. V is TRBV2 and J is TRBJ1-1, with D possibly matching TRBD1 (5 bases). This TCR came from a man between 18 and 29 years old who received the YFV17D yellow fever vaccine. The CDR3 DNA sequence: TGTGCCAGCACTTCGGGACCCTTAGGGGACACTGAAGCTTTCTTT. Translating gives CASTSGPLGDTEAFF.